This T cell receptor (beta chain) originates from a study of graft-versus-host responses after intestinal transplantation. Study information: Transplantation in recipients was multivisceral, liver-intestinal, or isolated intestinal. Study-level findings and limits: Detection of GvH clones occurred in recipient marrow, and some had their first appearance in ileum or blood.

The assay was immunoSEQ multiplex PCR, and TCRdb's table has in-frame clones only and misses some. The sample holds tens of thousands of clones, around nine tenths seen once. As for this clone: Its antigen is as yet unknown.

Germline CDR1 reads SQVTM; CDR2 reads ANQGSEA. The CDR3 is 12 residues long. With 6 bases clipped from V and 2 bases from J, the junction kept 2 bases outside the gene matches. The gene calls are TRBV29-1 and TRBJ2-3; 7 bases match TRBD1. This sequence was found in a human donor who received an intestinal transplant. Sequencing used unstimulated CD4+ T cells sorted from spleen or lymph node cells, obtained before intestinal transplant. The CDR3 DNA sequence: TGCAGCGTGGGGACAGCCACAGATACGCAGTATTTT. Translation: CSVGTATDTQYF.